Sequencing of this T cell receptor beta chain was carried out in a study of cytomegalovirus exposure and HLA in healthy donors. Study details: Within the Caucasian-associated ancestry cluster were roughly 82% of the approximately 400 genotyped donors.

PCR primers comprised 60 Vbeta and 13 Jbeta primers. Only in-frame clones appear in the TCRdb table, and some are missing; sequencing was by immunoSEQ multiplex PCR. The sample includes approximately 120,000 clones, 70% to 85% of them seen just once. This TCR came from a woman in her fifties or sixties in good health and CMV-seronegative. Sequencing was done on a sample of PBMCs.

The CDR3 protein is CASSSPAGSAYNEQFF. CDR3 nucleotide sequence: TGTGCCAGCAGCTCCCCCGCGGGAAGCGCCTACAATGAGCAGTTCTTC. This chain connects TRBV7-8 to TRBJ2-1; perhaps TRBD2 as D (6 bases). This CDR3 spans 16 amino acids. Germline V gene lookup returns CDR1 SGHVS and CDR2 FQNEAQ. The V gene lost 4 bases and the J gene lost 2 bases, with 15 bases spanning the gap.